The sequence of this T cell receptor beta chain was determined in a study of cytomegalovirus exposure and HLA in healthy donors. Notes on the study in general: An analysis that was carried out later associated 16,951 TCR beta sequences with HLA alleles at 0.05 false discovery rate. Analyzed later, most CMV-associated TCR beta chains appeared HLA-restricted.

In the case of this clone: Its antigen is as yet unknown.

The primer mix had 60 Vbeta and 13 Jbeta primers. Authors' processing steps: The authors later counted tens of millions of unique TCR beta chains, approximately 10 million of them shared. The table came from immunoSEQ multiplex PCR; TCRdb's copy has only in-frame clones and leaves some out. From that table come the V and J calls and clone size; the DNA was used to work out D and trimming. Of about 160,000 clones listed, less than 85% are singletons. The germline CDR1 and CDR2 sequences are MNHNY and SVGAGI (reference sequence). The CDR3 is 15 amino acids. V trimming: 0 bases; J trimming: 7 bases; junction bases outside the gene matches: 6.

Source material: PBMCs. The chain recombines TRBV6-6 with TRBJ1-5; TRBD1 agrees at 7 bases. This TCR was recovered from a man in his 60s in good health and CMV-seronegative. The CDR3 protein is CASSYSVGQPQPQHF. As DNA, the CDR3 is TGTGCCAGCAGTTACTCGGTGGGACAGCCGCAGCCCCAGCATTTT.